This T cell receptor beta chain was observed in a study of shared clonotypes between healthy human individuals. This clone was seen only once. Those who donated were healthy HIV-negative adults, with no recent acute infections or vaccinations reported. Some 100 million PBMCs per unsorted sample were used for genomic DNA. The CDR3 is made up of 15 amino acids. Germline trimming cut 4 bases from V and 5 bases from J; bases unmatched to any gene: 5. Looked up from germline, CDR1 is KGHSH and CDR2 is LQKENI. Measured with immunoSEQ multiplex PCR; TCRdb has only the in-frame clones, and not every one. The repertoire consists of fewer than 600,000 clones, with roughly three quarters occurring once and the leading ten covering around 13%.

The origin of this receptor is a woman between 35 and 50 years old in good health. Some clones in this sample may be carry-over from other donors' samples. The V call is TRBV18, the J call TRBJ2-1; 10 positions agree with TRBD2. Sequenced sample: PBMCs. The CDR3 region has the DNA TGTGCCAGCTCACAAAAAACTAGCGGGAACAATGAGCAGTTCTTC. Amino acid sequence: CASSQKTSGNNEQFF.